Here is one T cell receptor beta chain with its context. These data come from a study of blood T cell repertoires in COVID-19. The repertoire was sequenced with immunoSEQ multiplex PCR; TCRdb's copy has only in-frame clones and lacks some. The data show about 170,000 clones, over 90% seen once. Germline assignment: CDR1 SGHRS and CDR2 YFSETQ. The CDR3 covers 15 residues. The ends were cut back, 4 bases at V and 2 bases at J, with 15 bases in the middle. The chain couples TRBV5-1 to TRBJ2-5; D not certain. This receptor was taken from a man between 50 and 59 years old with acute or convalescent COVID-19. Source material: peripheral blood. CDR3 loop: CASSRVRQQQETQYF. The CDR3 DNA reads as TGCGCCAGCAGCCGGGTTCGTCAGCAGCAAGAGACCCAGTACTTC.